Listed here are 3 T cell receptor beta chains from one sample, sequenced in a study of cytomegalovirus exposure and HLA in healthy donors. The PCR employed 60 Vbeta primers together with 13 Jbeta primers. Assay used: immunoSEQ multiplex PCR; TCRdb lists only in-frame clones, some missing. Of more than 100,000 clones in the sample, approximately 79% are singletons; the top ten hold less than 4.5%. The sample taken for sequencing was PBMCs. The receptor set was obtained from a man in his forties or fifties in good health and CMV-seropositive.

The chain couples TRBV7-8 to TRBJ1-4, with D maybe TRBD1 (6 bases). Germline V gene data show CDR1 as SGHVS and CDR2 as FQNEAQ. This CDR3 is built from 15 residues. Deletions cut 1 base from V and 10 bases from J, with 16 bases between. CDR3 DNA sequence: TGTGCCAGCAGCTTAGGGGCCGGCAGGGGTGTAAAACTGTTTTTT. This encodes CASSLGAGRGVKLFF.

This clone has just a few counts. The rearrangement uses TRBV2 and TRBJ1-1, with 8 nucleotides matching TRBD1. V was clipped by 10 bases and J by 3 bases; unmatched bases: 7. The CDR3 has 13 amino acids. Germline assignment: CDR1 SNHLY and CDR2 FYNNEI. In DNA, the CDR3 is TGTGCCACCCTAGGACAGGGAGACACTGAAGCTTTCTTT. Protein sequence: CATLGQGDTEAFF.

This chain uses TRBV7-8 with TRBJ1-1, with D perhaps TRBD1 (5 bases). Germline loops: CDR1 SGHVS, CDR2 FQNEAQ. V was shortened by 5 bases and J by 3 bases, with 10 bases between the two germline ends. CDR3 length: 13 amino acids. CDR3 coding DNA: TGTGCCAGCAGCGCACAGGCTTACACTGAAGCTTTCTTT. Its translation: CASSAQAYTEAFF.